There are many counts of the clone carrying this TCR beta chain. Its antigen is still unknown. Amplified TCR beta CDR3 regions derived from RNA transcripts. Researchers ran a first-round RT-PCR on the TCR CDR3 using the HTBI primer set. Using its own MiXCR run on the multiplex PCR reads, TCRdb lists one record per CDR3 protein. The sample lists some 770,000 distinct CDR3 sequences, about 17% occurring once. The data originate from a study of T cells in Graves' hyperthyroidism and ophthalmopathy. Hyperthyroidism had been newly diagnosed in patients aged 18 to 65, and its duration was under 2 months. Broader study findings: Blood also held most thyroid clonotypes expanded beyond 0.001. The model foresaw ophthalmopathy a median roughly 6.3 months prior to onset.

This receptor was identified in a man aged 18 to 29 with Graves' hyperthyroidism. Sequenced: blood.

For the CDR3, the DNA is TGTGCCAGCAGAGCCGGGACAGGGGGCGCGGAGACCCAGTACTTC. This sequence encodes CASRAGTGGAETQYF. This chain joins TRBV7-9 and TRBJ2-5; 12 bases fit TRBD1. With V trimmed by 6 bases and J by 5 bases, 7 bases remained unmatched. The CDR3 covers 15 residues. Germline CDR1 is SEHNR and CDR2 is FQNEAQ (reference sequence).